This T cell receptor beta chain originates from a study of identical twins. This clonotype has only a few counts. With 4 bases removed from V and 9 bases from J, the gap between germline ends came to 8 bases. Germline V gene lookup returns CDR1 SGHRS and CDR2 YFSETQ. The length of the CDR3 is 12 residues. cDNA molecules carried unique molecular identifiers, and template switching added a universal primer site. Each CDR3 protein gets one entry after TCRdb re-called the 5' RACE reads with MiXCR. The sample includes 700,000 or so distinct CDR3 sequences, around 20% of them seen just once. This sample also appeared in a second study, on T cells expressing NK-cell markers. From that paper: Sorted T-cell subsets CD3+CD56+NKG2C+, CD3+CD56+NKG2C- and CD3+CD56-NKG2C+ were TCR beta-sequenced.

The J gene is TRBJ1-6, the V gene TRBV5-1; D not resolved. The specimen was PBMCs. The TCR comes from a woman under 30 in good health. The CDR3 DNA follows: TGCGCCAGCAGCCTTGACGTTTCACCCCTCCACTTT. This encodes CASSLDVSPLHF.